These T cell receptor beta chains were read from a single sample in a study of cytomegalovirus exposure and HLA in healthy donors. Some clones are missing from TCRdb's copy, which holds only in-frame ones; the method was immunoSEQ multiplex PCR. The sample consists of around 94,000 clones, about 74% of them appearing once. The sequenced sample was PBMCs. The receptor source for this set is a male donor in good health and CMV-seropositive. CDR3s include the opening cysteine and the closing phenylalanine or tryptophan. A D gene is named only where the DNA matches it firmly. Some rows have no size entry. The others give once, few or many, or a class for an expanded clone.

J gene | D gene | clone size | V gene | CDR3 DNA | CDR3 protein
TRBJ2-1 | TRBD2 | NA | TRBV29-1 | TGCAGCGTCAGGACTAGCCCTGCGAAGGTGCAGTTCTTC | CSVRTSPAKVQFF
TRBJ2-7 | NA | few | TRBV6-5 | TGTGCCAGCAGCCCCCGACATCCCTACGAGCAGTACTTC | CASSPRHPYEQYF
TRBJ2-7 | TRBD1 | few | TRBV7-8 | TGTGCCAGCAGCCAGGACAGGGACCGCAGCTCCTACGAGCAGTACTTC | CASSQDRDRSSYEQYF
TRBJ1-2 | NA | NA | TRBV2 | TGTGCCAGCAGTGTCTCAGGGTTTGGTGTGTATGGCTACACCTTC | CASSVSGFGVYGYTF
TRBJ2-3 | TRBD2 | once | TRBV18 | TGTGCCAGCTCGCCCTCCAGCGGGAGAACAGATACGCAGTATTTT | CASSPSSGRTDTQYF
TRBJ2-1 | NA | NA | TRBV19 | TGTGCCAGTAGTAAAAACAGAGACAATGAGCAGTTCTTC | CASSKNRDNEQFF
TRBJ2-1 | NA | NA | TRBV4-3 | TGCGCCAGCAGCGCGGGGGCTAGATCATGGACCTACAATGAGCAGTTCTTC | CASSAGARSWTYNEQFF
TRBJ2-1 | TRBD2 | NA | TRBV11-2 | TGTGCCAGCAGCTTAGGAGCGGGACCTTACAATGAGCAGTTCTTC | CASSLGAGPYNEQFF
TRBJ2-2 | TRBD2 | few | TRBV5-1 | TGCGCCAGCAGCACTCGACTAGCGGGGGGGACCGGGGAGCTGTTTTTT | CASSTRLAGGTGELFF
TRBJ2-2 | NA | NA | TRBV19 | TGTGCCAGTAGTACCAGCCAACTAGCCCGGGCCGGGGAGCTGTTTTTT | CASSTSQLARAGELFF
TRBJ2-1 | TRBD2 | NA | TRBV23-1 | TGCGCCACCCTGATGGGGGGAGGGCGTCGGAGCGATGAGCAGTTCTTC | CATLMGGGRRSDEQFF
TRBJ2-7 | TRBD2 | once | TRBV18 | TGTGCCAGCTCACCACCGGAGCGGGAGGGATACGAGCAGTACTTC | CASSPPEREGYEQYF
TRBJ2-7 | NA | NA | TRBV23-1 | TGCGCCAGCAGTCTTTCCGGCAGAGACAGATCCTACGAGCAGTACTTC | CASSLSGRDRSYEQYF
TRBJ2-3 | TRBD1 | NA | TRBV19 | TGTGCCAGTAGCTCCGAACAGGGGGCAACAGATACGCAGTATTTT | CASSSEQGATDTQYF
TRBJ2-3 | NA | NA | TRBV5-1 | TGCGCCAGCAGCCTGGGGGAGAGCACAGATACGCAGTATTTT | CASSLGESTDTQYF
TRBJ2-1 | NA | NA | TRBV9 | TGTGCCAGCAGCGCCCGACAGGACTCCTACAATGAGCAGTTCTTC | CASSARQDSYNEQFF
TRBJ2-7 | NA | NA | TRBV19 | TGTGCCAGTAGTATCCAACAGGGTTTGGGCGAGCAGTACTTC | CASSIQQGLGEQYF
TRBJ1-2 | TRBD1 | once | TRBV30 | TGTGCCTGGAGGACAGGGGGCCTGGTCTACACCTTC | CAWRTGGLVYTF
TRBJ1-5 | TRBD1 | NA | TRBV6-6 | TGTGCCAGCAGTTACGCAGGGGGTCGTCAGCCCCAGCATTTT | CASSYAGGRQPQHF
TRBJ2-1 | NA | NA | TRBV19 | TGTGCCAGTAGTATAGGAGACTTTGAAACCTACAATGAGCAGTTCTTC | CASSIGDFETYNEQFF
TRBJ2-3 | NA | NA | TRBV7-2 | TGTGCCAGCAGCTTAGCGGGAGGAGGGAAAGATACGCAGTATTTT | CASSLAGGGKDTQYF
TRBJ2-7 | NA | NA | TRBV6-5 | TGTGCCAGTGGACCGGGGGAGCAGTACTTC | CASGPGEQYF
TRBJ2-3 | NA | NA | TRBV2 | TGTGCCAGCAGTGAATCTAGGATAGATACGCAGTATTTT | CASSESRIDTQYF
TRBJ2-7 | NA | NA | TRBV19 | TGTGCCAGTAGCTCCCTGTCGGGAACGGGACACCCTTACGAGCAGTACTTC | CASSSLSGTGHPYEQYF
TRBJ2-3 | TRBD2 | once | TRBV11-1 | TGTGCCAGCAGCTTAAATCTAGCGGGAGAAACCCCAGATACGCAGTATTTT | CASSLNLAGETPDTQYF
TRBJ2-3 | NA | NA | TRBV7-9 | TGTGCCAGCAGCCCTCTCAGGGGAGATACGCAGTATTTT | CASSPLRGDTQYF
TRBJ1-2 | TRBD1 | NA | TRBV2 | TGTGCCAGCAGTCTCCACCCGACAGGGAGCGGCTATGGCTACACCTTC | CASSLHPTGSGYGYTF
TRBJ1-5 | TRBD1 | NA | TRBV19 | TGTGCCAGTAGTCTAGGGACAGGGATTAATCAGCCCCAGCATTTT | CASSLGTGINQPQHF
TRBJ2-3 | NA | few | TRBV7-2 | TGTGCCAGCAGCTTAGCGGAGTTGAATGCAGATACGCAGTATTTT | CASSLAELNADTQYF
TRBJ2-7 | NA | NA | TRBV5-6 | TGTGCCAGCTCCGTGGACCCGACTAACGAGCAGTACTTC | CASSVDPTNEQYF
TRBJ2-6 | NA | once | TRBV19 | TGTGCCAGTAGTATAACGGGGGGCAGCTCTGGGGCCAACGTCCTGACTTTC | CASSITGGSSGANVLTF
TRBJ1-5 | TRBD1 | NA | TRBV19 | TGTGCCAGTAAGGGGGGGACAGGAGGGTTTCAGCCCCAGCATTTT | CASKGGTGGFQPQHF
TRBJ1-2 | TRBD1 | NA | TRBV5-8 | TGTGCCAGCAGCCTCGGACAGGTTCGGGGCTACACCTTC | CASSLGQVRGYTF
TRBJ2-5 | TRBD2 | once | TRBV7-2 | TGTGCCAGCAGCCCAGCGGGACTAGCGATAGAGACCCAGTACTTC | CASSPAGLAIETQYF
TRBJ1-5 | NA | few | TRBV28 | TGTGCCAGCAGTGCGCTACATCAGCCCCAGCATTTT | CASSALHQPQHF